This note documents a single T cell receptor (beta chain) sequence. This clonotype has ten or more counts. Its specific antigen is unknown. Base qualities were left out, and no much larger clone turns up one base away. Sequencing took place on an Illumina HiSeq 2000. TCR beta chain libraries were generated by multiplex PCR amplification. High-throughput sequencing was used to analyze the amplified TCR beta chain products. Using fastp trimming at Q25 and MiXCR clonotype assembly, TCRdb reanalyzed the public sequencing data and kept in-frame beta chains. Identical CDR3 protein sequences are pooled into one entry, listed with their most common genes and DNA. The sample table shows approximately 120,000 distinct CDR3 sequences, and 21% are seen once. The ten most abundant clones make up 2.2% of the sample. This sample is part of a study of breast tumors, draining lymph nodes, adjacent tissues (TCRdb year 2016). Concerning the study at large: In breast cancer patients, the study compared the TCR beta repertoires of tumor, adjacent nontumor tissue and axillary lymph nodes. In human breast cancer, the study set out to evaluate how tumor, surrounding tissue and draining lymph node repertoires relate to one another and whether T cells may move between these sites.

From a lookup of the germline V gene, CDR1 and CDR2 are SGHRS and YFSETQ. The CDR3 has 13 amino acids, counting the end cysteine and phenylalanine. Kept here is only the CDR3 DNA, which spans 39 bases and is read in frame from base 1. V is clipped by 10 bases and J by 3 bases, and the sequence between their germline boundaries is 15 bases long. Lymph node samples came from the axillary draining lymph nodes of breast cancer patients. General conclusions and limits of the study: The data were considered consistent with most tumor T cells being derived from the lymph node and subsequently expanding within tumor tissue. The conclusion that tumor T cells originate in lymph nodes was framed as consistent with a hypothesis rather than directly demonstrated. The similarity between tumor and nontumor tissue repertoires was significantly greater in luminal-like breast cancer than in basal-like breast cancer. Tumors showed preferential V and J gene usage, and their T-cell repertoire diversity fell below that of lymph nodes yet above that of nontumor tissue.

The material sequenced was axillary lymph node tissue. The clonotype was recovered from a female donor with breast cancer. Some clones in this sample may be carry-over from other donors' samples. Recombination joined TRBV5-1 with TRBJ2-3, with the D gene uncertain. The sequence in DNA is TGCGCCGGTTCCGACAAAGTTACAGATACGCAGTATTTT. The encoded protein is CAGSDKVTDTQYF.